This T cell receptor (beta chain) originates from a study of cytomegalovirus exposure and HLA in healthy donors. At the level of the study: Genotyping of 400 or so donors showed that roughly 80% belonged to the Caucasian-associated ancestry cluster. Study results and limitations: Certain sequence variants were highly shared and formed a cluster, and this cluster was likely a sequencing artifact. The classifier reportedly diagnosed cytomegalovirus status with high specificity and sensitivity. Further analysis, carried out later, found HLA-associated TCR beta chains more clonally expanded than equally common other chains.

The PCR employed 60 Vbeta primers together with 13 Jbeta primers. Repertoires were generated with immunoSEQ multiplex PCR, while TCRdb's copy carries only in-frame clones and drops some. Here the sample table reports 150,000 to 200,000 clones. About this clone: The antigen is undetermined.

CDR3 length: 15 residues. Germline V CDR1 and CDR2: SGHTA, FQGNSA. The junction had 3 bases not matched to a gene; V was cut back by 1 base and J by 7 bases. The TCR was taken from a woman younger than 35 in good health and CMV-seropositive. V is TRBV7-2 and J is TRBJ2-1; TRBD2 matches 11 bases. The sample comprised PBMCs. The CDR3 spells CASSLGLAGGNEQFF. CDR3 nucleotides: TGTGCCAGCAGCTTAGGGCTAGCGGGAGGAAATGAGCAGTTCTTC.